The clone carrying this T cell receptor beta chain was seen many times. Its antigen is not known. Germline values: CDR1 SEHNR, CDR2 FQNEAQ (reference sequence). The CDR3 spans 15 residues. With 3 bases clipped from V and 2 bases from J, the junction kept 3 bases outside the gene matches. This entry comes from a study of T cell repertoires in cytomegalovirus infection. Study as a whole: Indications came from public TCR beta signatures; they pointed to CMV infection and to a matching HLA type. Regarding the study as a whole: HLA-C-restricted CMV-specific TCR beta clonotypes were dominant in the ex vivo response.

TCRdb fed the reads into MiXCR, producing one record per CDR3 protein. Of tens of thousands of distinct CDR3 sequences in the sample, about 4.2% were seen once. The sample taken for sequencing was PBMCs. The chain employs TRBV7-9 and TRBJ2-1; 8 nucleotides line up with TRBD2. The source is a human donor in good health (CMV status not recorded). Some clones in this sample may be carry-over from other donors' samples. CDR3 DNA: TGTGCCAGCAGCTTCGGGGGGGTTACCTACAATGAGCAGTTCTTC. Protein sequence: CASSFGGVTYNEQFF.